This entry is about one TCR beta chain. Its antigen is currently unknown. The V end was cut by 3 bases, the J end by 4 bases, with 11 bases between. Germline assignment: CDR1 SGHRS and CDR2 YFSETQ. The CDR3 has 13 amino acids. The sample originates from a study of T cells in localized non-small cell lung cancer. The assay was immunoSEQ multiplex PCR, and TCRdb's table has in-frame clones only and misses some. The sample carries approximately 11,000 clones, roughly four fifths recorded once. General study results and limits: Longer overall survival was seen with higher T cell density measured in blood. Uninvolved neighboring lung showed the greatest T cell clonality, exceeding tumor. The tumor had only one region sequenced, so heterogeneity remains possible.

This receptor was taken from a female donor over 55 with stage II lung adenocarcinoma. This material consisted of peripheral blood mononuclear cells, taken before any cancer treatment. This sequence joins TRBV5-1 and TRBJ2-7; a weak D match, TRBD2 (7 bases). The DNA of the CDR3 is TGCGCCAGCAGCTCACAGGGAGGGTACGAGCAGTACTTC. As protein: CASSSQGGYEQYF.